This T cell receptor (beta chain) was identified during a study of blood T cells in healthy people across ages. Drawing of peripheral blood yielded ten milliliters from each donor. Per sample, no less than 5.5 micrograms of total RNA were extracted. Trimming stripped 1 base from V and 4 bases from J, with 11 bases between. CDR1 and CDR2 from the germline V gene are SGHDT and YYEEEE. CDR3 length equals 14 residues. Next came a second PCR, run for about 6 to 11 cycles, which used a sample-barcoded 5' primer along with a J-beta primer mix. A template-switch adaptor with 12 random nucleotides tagged each cDNA molecule. From the 5' RACE reads, TCRdb called clonotypes with MiXCR, one entry per CDR3 protein. The table shows hundreds of thousands of distinct CDR3 sequences, with 45% to 65% occurring only once.

The sequencing input was blood. The TCR originated in a man in his sixties in good health. The V gene is TRBV5-6, the J gene TRBJ1-1, with D perhaps matching TRBD1 (5 bases). The CDR3 is CASSLPGRGTEAFF. The CDR3 DNA sequence: TGTGCCAGCAGCTTGCCAGGGCGTGGCACTGAAGCTTTCTTT.